This TCR beta chain stems from a study of beta chain features in type 1 diabetes (dated by TCRdb to 2016 to 2019). The study in broad terms: Mean age, gender distribution, total cell number and subset yield were not different between patients and healthy donors. A total of 85 million to 140 million sorted cells were examined across all samples, and a strong correlation was observed between cell number per subset and RNA yield. The study compared the TCRB repertoires of sorted circulating CD4+ T cell subsets in recently diagnosed type 1 diabetes patients with those in matched healthy donors. Regulatory and stem cell-like memory subsets were isolated from only 8 patients and 8 healthy donors, whereas naive and central memory subsets came from all 30 or so donors.

What the research found in general, with its limitations: Shorter templates might be favored by PCR, yet because patient and control samples were amplified and corrected together, any such skew would affect both groups equally. Naive, central memory and regulatory TCRB repertoires appeared more similar among patients than among healthy donors. In all four CD4+ subsets, TCRB CDR3 length was moderately but significantly shorter in type 1 diabetes patients. At VDJ recombination sites, type 1 diabetes patients had fewer insertions and more deleted nucleotides, which implies abnormalities in thymic rearrangement. Because cDNA was sequenced instead of genomic DNA, activated cells with high expression could be over-represented, although the groups did not differ in activation or CD3 levels. HLA sub-analyses involved small numbers of individuals, so any influence of HLA type on TCRB rearrangement remained unresolved.

V is clipped by 0 bases and J by 2 bases, and the sequence between their germline boundaries is 20 bases long. From the germline V gene (reference sequence), CDR1 is LNHNV and CDR2 is YYDKDF. Counted from cysteine to phenylalanine, this CDR3 has 19 amino acids. The only DNA kept is the CDR3, 57 bases in frame from the first base. The High Capacity cDNA Reverse Transcription Kit was used to reverse transcribe all of the isolated RNA, meaning that expressed TCRB transcripts were what got sequenced. Naive, central memory and regulatory T cell samples underwent deep immunoSEQ sequencing, averaging roughly 3.5 million total reads per sample. After sorted cells were lysed in RLT buffer, RNA was extracted with DNase-treated RNeasy Micro or Mini kits, with the choice depending on cell number. To prevent cross-contamination, every cell subset was processed on its own, while patient and healthy donor samples were processed together. The immunoSEQ multiplex PCR was used to amplify TCRB sequences from cDNA, yielding 87-bp fragments that span the CDR3 region. Sequencing of the amplicons was done on the Illumina HiSeq platform. As for the authors' bioinformatics: Synthetic template baselines were used to correct PCR bias computationally, reads within Hamming distance 2 were collapsed, and singletons that could not be merged were discarded. Reads were aligned against IMGT so that V, D and J genes, CDR3 length and insertions or deletions at six rearrangement sites could be assigned. Within each subset, clonotype counts were normalized to sorted cell number, after which true diversity and Gini coefficients were computed with the tcR R package. Repertoire sharing was quantified using the overlap coefficient calculated on TCRB nucleotide sequences. Out-of-frame TCRB sequences from naive cells were analyzed as a proxy for the pre-selection repertoire. In TCRdb, the immuneACCESS table is reduced to in-frame sequences with V and J assigned. These tables do not hold every clone; where another copy was compared, an unresolved V gene accounts for under half, and the others remain unexplained. D and trimming come from the DNA, and the V and J calls and clone size come from that table. The sample table records a few hundred thousand clones; around 12% of these occur just once. Over 0.008% of the sample is held by the ten biggest clonotypes.

A single peripheral blood draw of approximately 110 mL on average was collected from each donor into heparinised tubes. Using a panel that included CD45RO, CCR7, CD25, CD127, CD95 and CD27, naive, central memory, regulatory and stem cell-like memory CD4+ T cells were sorted on a BD FACSAria II. All sorted populations exceeded 95% purity. PBMCs were isolated right away by Lymphoprep density gradient centrifugation and were stained directly, without culture. So that batch effects would be minimized, each experiment stained and sorted samples in pairs, pairing one healthy donor with one patient. In its sample, this clone was seen a few times. Its antigen specificity is not known. No qualities accompany the bases; no much larger clone lies one base away.

The clonotype comes from a woman under 30 with type 1 diabetes. Sequencing was carried out using naive CD4+ T cells from blood. Reading the label with the study, this specimen's cell subset or site is: true naive CD4+ T cells. The V and J segments used are TRBV15 and TRBJ2-1, with a weak D call of TRBD1 (7 bases match). The CDR3 has the sequence CATSREYGGGQTTYNEQFF. In nucleotides, the sequence is TGTGCCACCAGCAGAGAATATGGAGGGGGACAGACGACCTACAATGAGCAGTTCTTC.